This is a list of T cell receptor beta chains from one sample in a study of blood T cell repertoires in COVID-19. Only in-frame clones appear in the TCRdb table, and some are missing; sequencing was by immunoSEQ multiplex PCR. The sample carries 60,000 to 75,000 clones, 70% to 90% recorded once. Sequencing input: peripheral blood. All receptors derive from a man between 65 and 85 years old with active COVID-19. CDR3s include the opening cysteine and the closing phenylalanine or tryptophan. The order of the fields is CDR3 DNA, CDR3 protein, V gene, D gene, CDR3 length, J gene, clone size. The D gene is left open where the match is weak. Expanded clones get a size class; other rows say once, few or many, or leave the size out.

CDR3nt: TGTGCCAGCTCACCACCGGCGGGCCGGGAGACCCAGTACTTC
CDR3aa: CASSPPAGRETQYF
v_gene: TRBV18
d_gene: NA
len: 14
j_gene: TRBJ2-5
abundance: NA

CDR3nt: TGCGCCAGCAGCCAAGAGTCCAGGGATTTTGGGGAAAAACTGTTTTTT
CDR3aa: CASSQESRDFGEKLFF
v_gene: TRBV4-3
d_gene: NA
len: 16
j_gene: TRBJ1-4
abundance: NA

CDR3nt: TGTGCCAGCAGCTTAGGGACAGGGGTTAATGAAAAACTGTTTTTT
CDR3aa: CASSLGTGVNEKLFF
v_gene: TRBV11-2
d_gene: TRBD1
len: 15
j_gene: TRBJ1-4
abundance: NA

CDR3nt: TGTGCCAGCTCACCCAGACAGGGCTCCTACAATGAGCAGTTCTTC
CDR3aa: CASSPRQGSYNEQFF
v_gene: TRBV18
d_gene: TRBD1
len: 15
j_gene: TRBJ2-1
abundance: NA

CDR3nt: TGTGCCAGCAGTGTGTTCGGCACAGATACGCAGTATTTT
CDR3aa: CASSVFGTDTQYF
v_gene: TRBV2
d_gene: NA
len: 13
j_gene: TRBJ2-3
abundance: few

CDR3nt: TGTGCCAGCAGCTTACCCCGGACTAGCGGGAGGGTAGGGGCAGATACGCAGTATTTT
CDR3aa: CASSLPRTSGRVGADTQYF
v_gene: TRBV7-8
d_gene: TRBD2
len: 19
j_gene: TRBJ2-3
abundance: NA

CDR3nt: TGTGCCAGCAGTCGGACTGGCCACACCGGGGAGCTGTTTTTT
CDR3aa: CASSRTGHTGELFF
v_gene: TRBV6-2/TRBV6-3
d_gene: NA
len: 14
j_gene: TRBJ2-2
abundance: NA

CDR3nt: TGTGCCAGCAGCCCCGGATTGGGGGGCGGGGAGCTGTTTTTT
CDR3aa: CASSPGLGGGELFF
v_gene: TRBV7-3
d_gene: NA
len: 14
j_gene: TRBJ2-2
abundance: once

CDR3nt: TGTGCCAGCAGTGACTACTACAGGGAAGCGGGGGATGGCTACACCTTC
CDR3aa: CASSDYYREAGDGYTF
v_gene: TRBV2
d_gene: NA
len: 16
j_gene: TRBJ1-2
abundance: once

CDR3nt: TGTGCCAGTAGCGCCATCCAAGGACGGGGGGAGGAAAAACTGTTTTTT
CDR3aa: CASSAIQGRGEEKLFF
v_gene: TRBV19
d_gene: NA
len: 16
j_gene: TRBJ1-4
abundance: NA

CDR3nt: TGCGCCAGCAGCCAAGATCTCCGCACAGATACGCAGTATTTT
CDR3aa: CASSQDLRTDTQYF
v_gene: TRBV4-3
d_gene: NA
len: 14
j_gene: TRBJ2-3
abundance: NA

CDR3nt: TGTGCCTGGAGTGACAGGGTTGGTGAAAAACTGTTTTTT
CDR3aa: CAWSDRVGEKLFF
v_gene: TRBV30
d_gene: NA
len: 13
j_gene: TRBJ1-4
abundance: NA

CDR3nt: TGCGCCAGCAGCCACCCGGACAGGGGGTCTCTAGACGAAAATGAGCAGTTCTTC
CDR3aa: CASSHPDRGSLDENEQFF
v_gene: TRBV4-3
d_gene: TRBD1
len: 18
j_gene: TRBJ2-1
abundance: NA

CDR3nt: TGTGCCAGCAGCTTCGGGCAGGGAAACGGGGAGCTGTTTTTT
CDR3aa: CASSFGQGNGELFF
v_gene: TRBV7-3
d_gene: NA
len: 14
j_gene: TRBJ2-2
abundance: NA

CDR3nt: TGTGCCAGCATAGGGGCCCCTCGGGACGAGCAGTACTTC
CDR3aa: CASIGAPRDEQYF
v_gene: TRBV28
d_gene: NA
len: 13
j_gene: TRBJ2-7
abundance: NA

CDR3nt: TGTGCCAGCAGCTTAGGCCCGGGACTAGCCGACTACACAGATACGCAGTATTTT
CDR3aa: CASSLGPGLADYTDTQYF
v_gene: TRBV7-9
d_gene: TRBD2
len: 18
j_gene: TRBJ2-3
abundance: NA

CDR3nt: TGTGCCAGCAGCCAAGATGGGGGACTAGTTTGGGGCACCGGGGAGCTGTTTTTT
CDR3aa: CASSQDGGLVWGTGELFF
v_gene: TRBV4-2
d_gene: TRBD2
len: 18
j_gene: TRBJ2-2
abundance: NA

CDR3nt: TGTGCCAGCGGGCAGGGGGGCGAGCAGTACTTC
CDR3aa: CASGQGGEQYF
v_gene: TRBV3-1/TRBV3-2
d_gene: NA
len: 11
j_gene: TRBJ2-7
abundance: NA

CDR3nt: TGCGCCACCAGGACAGGGAGCACAGATACGCAGTATTTT
CDR3aa: CATRTGSTDTQYF
v_gene: TRBV23-1
d_gene: TRBD1
len: 13
j_gene: TRBJ2-3
abundance: NA

CDR3nt: TGCGCCAGCAGCCCACACACAGGGTTGAACACTGAAGCTTTCTTT
CDR3aa: CASSPHTGLNTEAFF
v_gene: TRBV4-1
d_gene: NA
len: 15
j_gene: TRBJ1-1
abundance: NA

CDR3nt: TGTGCCAGCAGAAATGGGGGACAACCGAACACTGAAGCTTTCTTT
CDR3aa: CASRNGGQPNTEAFF
v_gene: TRBV6-5
d_gene: NA
len: 15
j_gene: TRBJ1-1
abundance: NA

CDR3nt: TGTGCCAGCAGCTTTCAACCCGGGACAATTTTCTCCTACGAGCAGTACTTC
CDR3aa: CASSFQPGTIFSYEQYF
v_gene: TRBV5-4
d_gene: NA
len: 17
j_gene: TRBJ2-7
abundance: few

CDR3nt: TGTGCCAGCAGCTTAATGGGACAGGGGGCAGGGTCACCCCTCCACTTT
CDR3aa: CASSLMGQGAGSPLHF
v_gene: TRBV7-3
d_gene: TRBD1
len: 16
j_gene: TRBJ1-6
abundance: NA

CDR3nt: TGTGCCAGCAGCTTAGCGGTAGGTGCGGGAGGTCCCTACGAGCAGTACTTC
CDR3aa: CASSLAVGAGGPYEQYF
v_gene: TRBV7-8
d_gene: TRBD2
len: 17
j_gene: TRBJ2-7
abundance: NA

CDR3nt: TGTGCCAGCAGTTACTCTGGCGGGAGGGCGGAGACCCAGTACTTC
CDR3aa: CASSYSGGRAETQYF
v_gene: TRBV6-2/TRBV6-3
d_gene: TRBD2
len: 15
j_gene: TRBJ2-5
abundance: NA

CDR3nt: TGTGCCAGCTCACCCAACCGCGGGGGGGACTACAATGAGCAGTTCTTC
CDR3aa: CASSPNRGGDYNEQFF
v_gene: TRBV18
d_gene: TRBD2
len: 16
j_gene: TRBJ2-1
abundance: NA

CDR3nt: TGTGCCAGCAGCGTAGGGGGTAGCGGGGGCTACGAGCAGTACTTC
CDR3aa: CASSVGGSGGYEQYF
v_gene: TRBV9
d_gene: TRBD2
len: 15
j_gene: TRBJ2-7
abundance: NA

CDR3nt: TGTGCCAGCGGGGGCCTCGGGCCCTCGGGGGAGCTGTTTTTT
CDR3aa: CASGGLGPSGELFF
v_gene: TRBV28
d_gene: NA
len: 14
j_gene: TRBJ2-2
abundance: NA

CDR3nt: TGTGCCAGCAGCGTAGGGACTAGCGGGAGGGAGACCCAGTACTTC
CDR3aa: CASSVGTSGRETQYF
v_gene: TRBV9
d_gene: TRBD2
len: 15
j_gene: TRBJ2-5
abundance: once

CDR3nt: TGTGCCAGCAGTGACTGGGGACAAAATCAGCCCCAGCATTTT
CDR3aa: CASSDWGQNQPQHF
v_gene: TRBV25-1
d_gene: NA
len: 14
j_gene: TRBJ1-5
abundance: NA

CDR3nt: TGCGCCAGCAGCCCTCGCGGGAGCGGGAGCTCCTACGAGCAGTACTTC
CDR3aa: CASSPRGSGSSYEQYF
v_gene: TRBV4-3
d_gene: TRBD2
len: 16
j_gene: TRBJ2-7
abundance: NA

CDR3nt: TGTGCCAGCAGTTACGACAGAATTCAGCCCCAGCATTTT
CDR3aa: CASSYDRIQPQHF
v_gene: TRBV6-5
d_gene: NA
len: 13
j_gene: TRBJ1-5
abundance: NA

CDR3nt: TGTGCCAGCAGCCAGTGGCAGGGCTACTACGAGCAGTACTTC
CDR3aa: CASSQWQGYYEQYF
v_gene: TRBV14
d_gene: NA
len: 14
j_gene: TRBJ2-7
abundance: many

CDR3nt: TGTGCCAGCAGTTTATACGGGGGCACTGAAGCTTTCTTT
CDR3aa: CASSLYGGTEAFF
v_gene: TRBV27
d_gene: NA
len: 13
j_gene: TRBJ1-1
abundance: NA

CDR3nt: TGCAGCGTTGTGGGGGAGGGCTCCAAAAACATTCAGTACTTC
CDR3aa: CSVVGEGSKNIQYF
v_gene: TRBV29-1
d_gene: TRBD2
len: 14
j_gene: TRBJ2-4
abundance: NA

CDR3nt: TGTGCCAGCAGCCCCCCCCGAGGTCATGAGCAGTTCTTC
CDR3aa: CASSPPRGHEQFF
v_gene: TRBV7-2
d_gene: NA
len: 13
j_gene: TRBJ2-1
abundance: NA

CDR3nt: TGTGCCAGCAAGGGGGCGAAAGATACGCAGTATTTT
CDR3aa: CASKGAKDTQYF
v_gene: TRBV5-6
d_gene: TRBD1
len: 12
j_gene: TRBJ2-3
abundance: NA

CDR3nt: TGCGCCAGCTCCCGGGCCCAACAGGTTGGCTACACCTTC
CDR3aa: CASSRAQQVGYTF
v_gene: TRBV23-1
d_gene: NA
len: 13
j_gene: TRBJ1-2
abundance: NA

CDR3nt: TGTGCCAGCAGCGTAGGGTCGGGAATGGTGAAACTGTTTTTT
CDR3aa: CASSVGSGMVKLFF
v_gene: TRBV9
d_gene: NA
len: 14
j_gene: TRBJ1-4
abundance: NA

CDR3nt: TGTGCCAGCAGCCCGACTAGCGGGACCAGCACAGATACGCAGTATTTT
CDR3aa: CASSPTSGTSTDTQYF
v_gene: TRBV9
d_gene: TRBD2
len: 16
j_gene: TRBJ2-3
abundance: NA

CDR3nt: TGTGCCAGCAGCTTGATCGGGACAGGGGGCCGGGATGAGCAGTTCTTC
CDR3aa: CASSLIGTGGRDEQFF
v_gene: TRBV5-5
d_gene: TRBD1
len: 16
j_gene: TRBJ2-1
abundance: NA

CDR3nt: TGTGCCAGTAGTATAGGCGGGGACCATCAGCCCCAGCATTTT
CDR3aa: CASSIGGDHQPQHF
v_gene: TRBV19
d_gene: NA
len: 14
j_gene: TRBJ1-5
abundance: NA

CDR3nt: TGTGCCAGCAGCTCCCGGACTAGCGGGAGGAATGAGCAGTTCTTC
CDR3aa: CASSSRTSGRNEQFF
v_gene: TRBV11-3
d_gene: TRBD2
len: 15
j_gene: TRBJ2-1
abundance: NA

CDR3nt: TGTGCCAGCAGCTTAGCGGCAGAAATTGAAGCTTTCTTT
CDR3aa: CASSLAAEIEAFF
v_gene: TRBV7-9
d_gene: NA
len: 13
j_gene: TRBJ1-1
abundance: NA

CDR3nt: TGTGCCAGCAGCTTGGGGGACTACTATGGCTACACCTTC
CDR3aa: CASSLGDYYGYTF
v_gene: TRBV5-8
d_gene: NA
len: 13
j_gene: TRBJ1-2
abundance: once

CDR3nt: TGTGCCAGCAGCCCTACAGAGCAAGAGACCCAGTACTTC
CDR3aa: CASSPTEQETQYF
v_gene: TRBV7-9
d_gene: NA
len: 13
j_gene: TRBJ2-5
abundance: NA